Shown below are 22 T cell receptor beta chains from a single sample sequenced in a study of early T cells in non-severe SARS-CoV-2 infection. MiXCR, applied by TCRdb to the 5' RACE reads, yields one record per CDR3 protein. The sample holds just under 65,000 distinct CDR3 sequences; 8% to 9% are singletons and the top ten take roughly an eighth. Sequenced material: whole blood, taken at baseline. The receptors were gathered from an adult who was a healthcare worker with PCR-confirmed SARS-CoV-2 infection or an uninfected control (not recorded which).

Ten or more counts support this clonotype. The rearrangement links TRBV14 to TRBJ1-2; 8 bases are shared with TRBD1. From germline, CDR1 is SGHDN and CDR2 FVKESK. The junction had 8 bases not matched to a gene; V was cut back by 3 bases and J by 8 bases. The CDR3 runs to 14 residues. The CDR3 here is CASSHSGQGYGYTF. The CDR3 DNA reads TGTGCCAGCAGCCATTCAGGACAGGGTTACGGCTACACCTTC.

This clonotype was detected many times. V and J are TRBV11-2 and TRBJ2-7; D is unresolved. Germline V CDR1 and CDR2: SGHAT, FQNNGV. The CDR3 loop spans 14 amino acids. V lost 5 bases, J lost 0 bases, and 11 bases lay in between. CDR3 sequence reads: CASSQDRSSYEQYF. As DNA, the CDR3 is TGTGCCAGCAGCCAGGACCGGAGCTCCTACGAGCAGTACTTC.

The V call is TRBV19, the J call TRBJ1-5, with D uncertain. The V end was cut by 4 bases, the J end by 3 bases, with 13 bases between. CDR1 and CDR2 (germline): LNHDA, SQIVND (reference sequence). CDR3 size: 15 residues. The CDR3 protein is CASSNLPRYNQPQHF. Written as DNA, the CDR3 is TGTGCCAGTAGTAACCTCCCCAGATACAATCAGCCCCAGCATTTT.

This clonotype was detected a few times. The chain is built from TRBV6-2 or TRBV6-3 and TRBJ2-1; the match to TRBD1 covers 9 bases. Germline V CDR1 and CDR2: MNHEY, SVGEGT. This CDR3 region has 16 residues. J lost 6 bases, V lost 6 bases, and 12 bases had no gene match. CDR3 coding DNA: TGTGCCAGCAGACCCCCCGCCGGGACAGGGACCAATGAGCAGTTCTTC. It yields the protein CASRPPAGTGTNEQFF.

The V and J genes are TRBV19 and TRBJ2-1; 14 nucleotides align to TRBD2. J was trimmed by 1 base and V by 4 bases; bases with no gene match: 6. This CDR3 is 18 amino acids long. Germline CDR1 reads LNHDA; CDR2 reads SQIVND (reference sequence). In DNA, the CDR3 is TGTGCCAGTAGTACCGGGACTAGCGGGAGTAGATCCTACAATGAGCAGTTCTTC. It encodes CASSTGTSGSRSYNEQFF. Based on the CDR3 plus reference TRBV19 and TRBJ2-1, the full variable domain is DGGITQSPKYLFRKEGQNVTLSCEQNLNHDAMYWYRQDPGQGLRLIYYSQIVNDFQKGDIAEGYSVSREKKESFPLTVTSAQKNPTAFYLCASSTGTSGSRSYNEQFFGPGTRLTVL.

Ten or more counts support this clonotype. The chain combines TRBV6-2 or TRBV6-3 with TRBJ1-5; no clear D. This CDR3 contains 14 residues. Trimming stripped 6 bases from V and 0 bases from J, with 9 bases between. Germline loops: CDR1 MNHEY, CDR2 SVGEGT. The CDR3 sequence is CASSRHYSNQPQHF. The CDR3 DNA is TGTGCCAGCAGCCGACATTATAGCAATCAGCCCCAGCATTTT.

This clonotype occurred a few times. V gene TRBV7-3 combines with J gene TRBJ1-1; D is ambiguous. Looked up from germline, CDR1 is SGHTA and CDR2 is FQGTGA. V lost 1 base, J lost 3 bases, and 6 bases lay in between. CDR3 length equals 13 residues. This CDR3 is CASSLMRDTEAFF. CDR3 in DNA: TGTGCCAGCAGCTTAATGCGGGACACTGAAGCTTTCTTT.

The chain uses TRBV5-1 and TRBJ2-7, with 11 bases fitting TRBD2. The CDR3 sequence is 14 residues long. Unmatched junction bases numbered 3, after V lost 2 bases and J lost 5 bases. Germline CDR1 SGHRS, CDR2 YFSETQ. The CDR3 bases are TGCGCCAGCAGCTTACTAGCGGGAGTGGACGAGCAGTACTTC. Amino acid sequence: CASSLLAGVDEQYF. The full variable domain, rest sourced from reference TRBV5-1 and TRBJ2-7, is KAGVTQTPRYLIKTRGQQVTLSCSPISGHRSVSWYQQTPGQGLQFLFEYFSETQRNKGNFPGRFSGRQFSNSRSEMNVSTLELGDSALYLCASSLLAGVDEQYFGPGTRLTVT.

The genes are TRBV20-1 and TRBJ2-5; no clear D gene. There are 11 residues in the CDR3. Germline V gives CDR1 DFQATT, CDR2 SNEGSKA (reference sequence). Trimming removed 4 bases at V and 3 bases at J, with 6 bases between. CDR3 DNA: TGCAGTGCTATAGCAGAAGAGACCCAGTACTTC. This sequence encodes CSAIAEETQYF.

This clonotype has ten or more counts. The CDR3 DNA reads TGCGCCAGCAGCTGGACAGTTGGATTTAATGAAAAACTGTTTTTT. This gives the protein CASSWTVGFNEKLFF. The chain links TRBV5-1 to TRBJ1-4; TRBD1 is a possible D gene (6 bases). The ends were cut back, 3 bases at V and 4 bases at J, with 13 bases in the middle. Germline loops: CDR1 SGHRS, CDR2 YFSETQ. The CDR3 covers 15 residues.

Written as DNA, the CDR3 is TGTGCCAGCAGCCTTGGACGGTACTACGAGCAGTACTTC. Translation gives CASSLGRYYEQYF. The chain recombines TRBV5-6 with TRBJ2-7; no definite D call. Germline CDR1 and CDR2: SGHDT and YYEEEE. This CDR3 is built from 13 residues. V gave up 4 bases and J gave up 3 bases, with 11 bases separating them.

This clonotype showed up just a few times. J is TRBJ1-3 and V is TRBV7-9; D is unresolved. Germline V gives CDR1 SEHNR, CDR2 FQNEAQ (reference sequence). Trimming cost V 5 bases and J 0 bases, with 14 bases left between them. The CDR3 has 16 amino acids. This CDR3 reads CASSAPGPSSGNTIYF. The DNA of the CDR3 is TGTGCCAGCAGCGCTCCCGGACCGAGCTCTGGAAACACCATATATTTT.

This clonotype was seen only a few times. V usage is TRBV30 and J usage is TRBJ2-3; the D call may be TRBD1 or TRBD2 (5 bases each). Germline CDR1 GTSNPN, CDR2 SVGIG (reference sequence). This CDR3 region has 13 residues. The CDR3 loop reads CARSPGLVDTQYF. In DNA, the CDR3 is TGTGCTCGGAGTCCGGGGCTGGTAGATACGCAGTATTTT.

This chain uses TRBV5-1 with TRBJ2-1, with 7 nucleotides matching TRBD2. The CDR3 runs to 17 residues. The V gene end was trimmed by 4 bases and the J gene end by 10 bases; junction bases not matched to a gene: 20. Germline CDR1 reads SGHRS; CDR2 reads YFSETQ. The CDR3 DNA reads TGCGCCAGCAGCGCGGGCCCTCTAGCGGTCCAACCGGCGGAGCAGTTCTTC. This codes for CASSAGPLAVQPAEQFF.

This clonotype was counted a few times. The V and J genes are TRBV4-3 and TRBJ1-2; no clear D. CDR3 size: 15 residues. V lost 4 bases and J lost 5, with 17 bases in between. Germline lookup yields CDR1 LGHNA and CDR2 YSLEER. The CDR3 reads CASSLMPDSTYGYTF. In DNA, the CDR3 is TGCGCCAGCAGCCTAATGCCAGATAGTACGTATGGCTACACCTTC.

This clonotype was seen at least ten times. The chain links TRBV11-2 to TRBJ2-3; 11 nucleotides match TRBD2. The germline CDR1 and CDR2 sequences are SGHAT and FQNNGV. J was trimmed by 4 bases and V by 5 bases; bases with no gene match: 8. This CDR3 contains 16 residues. CDR3 DNA sequence: TGTGCCAGCAGCGGAACTAGCGGGAGTGGGTCAGATACGCAGTATTTT. This sequence encodes CASSGTSGSGSDTQYF.

This clonotype has at least ten counts. The chain carries TRBV7-9 and TRBJ2-2; D is unclear. Trimming left V 6 bases short and J 7 bases short, with 18 bases between. CDR3 length: 15 amino acids. Germline V gene lookup returns CDR1 SEHNR and CDR2 FQNEAQ (reference sequence). The CDR3 sequence is CASRPQKAWDGELFF. In DNA form, the CDR3 reads TGTGCCAGCAGGCCTCAAAAAGCTTGGGACGGGGAGCTGTTTTTT.

This clonotype has a count of ten or more. The chain joins TRBV9 to TRBJ2-2; weak D call: TRBD1 (5 bases). V was clipped by 4 bases and J by 2 bases, with 12 bases between them. The CDR3 consists of 15 residues. Germline lookup yields CDR1 SGDLS and CDR2 YYNGEE. The CDR3 region has the DNA TGTGCCAGCAGCTACTCGACAGAAAACACCGGGGAGCTGTTTTTT. This translates into CASSYSTENTGELFF.

This clonotype was seen at least ten times. The rearrangement uses TRBV27 and TRBJ1-1; tentatively, D is TRBD1 (6 bases). From germline, CDR1 is MNHEY and CDR2 SMNVEV (reference sequence). CDR3 length equals 15 residues. V was shortened by 4 bases and J by 2 bases, with 14 bases between the two germline ends. As DNA, the CDR3 is TGTGCCAGCAGTTCTTCCCCGACAGGTAACACTGAAGCTTTCTTT. It encodes CASSSSPTGNTEAFF.

V is TRBV11-2 and J is TRBJ2-1; no reliable D call. Germline CDR1 and CDR2: SGHAT and FQNNGV. The CDR3 length is 13 residues. V was cut by 2 bases and J by 4 bases, with 6 bases left in between. The DNA of the CDR3 is TGTGCCAGCAGCTTACGGAGTTACAATGAGCAGTTCTTC. This sequence encodes CASSLRSYNEQFF.

The chain couples TRBV7-2 to TRBJ2-3; 7 nucleotides agree with TRBD2. V was clipped by 1 base and J by 2 bases; unmatched bases: 6. The germline CDR1 and CDR2 sequences are SGHTA and FQGNSA. The CDR3 spans 16 residues. CDR3: CASSLDFSGYTDTQYF. The DNA for the CDR3 is TGTGCCAGCAGCTTAGATTTTAGCGGGTACACAGATACGCAGTATTTT.

The sample holds a few counts of this clonotype. The chain is built from TRBV7-2 and TRBJ1-6; D is undetermined. This CDR3 is built from 15 residues. Germline assignment: CDR1 SGHTA and CDR2 FQGNSA. V was clipped by 5 bases and J by 7 bases, with 15 bases between them. Written as DNA, the CDR3 is TGTGCCAGCAGCCCCTTTGGAGTGGGAAATTCACCCCTCCACTTT. It translates to CASSPFGVGNSPLHF.